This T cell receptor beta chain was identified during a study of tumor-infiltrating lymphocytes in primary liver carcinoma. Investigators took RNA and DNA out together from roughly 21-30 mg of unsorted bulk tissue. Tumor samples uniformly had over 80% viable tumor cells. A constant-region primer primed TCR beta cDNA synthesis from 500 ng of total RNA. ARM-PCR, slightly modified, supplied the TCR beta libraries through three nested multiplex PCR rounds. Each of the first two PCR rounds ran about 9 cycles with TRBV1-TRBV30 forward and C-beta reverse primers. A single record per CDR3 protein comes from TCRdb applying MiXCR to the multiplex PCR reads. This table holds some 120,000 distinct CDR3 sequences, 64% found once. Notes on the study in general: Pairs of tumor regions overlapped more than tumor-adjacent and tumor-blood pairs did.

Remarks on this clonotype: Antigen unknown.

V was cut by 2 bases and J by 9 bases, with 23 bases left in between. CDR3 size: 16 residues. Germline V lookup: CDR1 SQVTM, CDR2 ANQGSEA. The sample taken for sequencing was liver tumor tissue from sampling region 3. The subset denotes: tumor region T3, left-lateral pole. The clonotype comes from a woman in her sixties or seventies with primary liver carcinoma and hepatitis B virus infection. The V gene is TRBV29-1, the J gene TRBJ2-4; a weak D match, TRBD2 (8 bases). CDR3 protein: CSVERRQGREGSIQYF. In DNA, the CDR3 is TGCAGCGTTGAACGCCGACAGGGTCGGGAGGGAAGCATTCAGTACTTC.